These T cell receptor beta chains were read from a single sample in a study of shared T cell receptors in the human thymus. Using immunoSEQ multiplex PCR, the repertoire was profiled, and TCRdb retains in-frame clones only, with some absent. The repertoire has under 450,000 clones, 85% to 95% of them found once; the top ten carry approximately 0.02%. What was sequenced was thymocytes. The receptors derive from a human donor. The conserved cysteine and the conserved F or W are not part of the CDR3 here.

11,TRBV11-3,TRBJ2-7,ASSFPGTYEQY
10,TRBV7-4,TRBJ1-5,ASSLGLQPQH
16,TRBV29-1,TRBJ2-3,SVEGREPGAPFTDTQY
15,TRBV4-1,TRBJ1-6,ASSQDRAGQGGSPLH
16,TRBV25-1,TRBJ2-2,ASSDLLAGGTNTGELF
11,TRBV7-8,TRBJ2-3,ASTGFVTDTQY
15,TRBV19,TRBJ2-4,ASSIVPAALAKNIQY
13,TRBV7-2,TRBJ2-1,ASSELRSSYNEQF
13,TRBV28,TRBJ2-1,ASRSSKRAYNEQF
11,TRBV29-1,TRBJ2-1,SVQVTARNEQF
10,TRBV27,TRBJ1-2,ASSEGAGGYT
13,TRBV25-1,TRBJ2-1,ASSESDSPHNEQF
14,TRBV5-1,TRBJ2-1,ASSRGLAGNYNEQF
11,TRBV10-3,TRBJ2-1,AILGLGYNEQF
14,TRBV15,TRBJ1-3,ATSRVCRLTENTIY
10,TRBV5-5,TRBJ1-2,ASSPKDRQLA
12,TRBV19,TRBJ2-5,ASSHLWGEETQY
17,TRBV30,TRBJ2-2,AWSVDYYGGLANTGELF
15,TRBV12-5,TRBJ1-1,ASGLAPLGRTNTEAF
16,TRBV15,TRBJ2-1,ATSRVSSGFSSYNEQF
13,TRBV27,TRBJ2-1,ASSFRDERTNEQF
12,TRBV9,TRBJ2-7,ASSVRSGSYEQY
12,TRBV11-3,TRBJ2-7,ASSSGVPADEQY
11,TRBV30,TRBJ2-4,AWGRAPGDIQY
15,TRBV25-1,TRBJ2-7,ASSDRVQGGSSYEQY
14,TRBV10-2,TRBJ2-1,ASLTIPGLQASEQF
12,TRBV6-5,TRBJ2-7,ATRELGVRYEQY
15,TRBV5-1,TRBJ2-1,ASSFAPTGTSPLRGF
15,TRBV5-4,TRBJ2-7,ASSKHSRDYPSYEQY
16,TRBV6-4,TRBJ1-4,ASIRPKTGGAGDEKLF
13,TRBV7-9,TRBJ2-7,ASSLTGLAGYEQY
13,TRBV7-9,TRBJ2-2,ASSFRDKNTGELF
9,TRBV11-2,TRBJ2-5,ASRHVETQY
15,TRBV18,TRBJ2-1,ASSPLVWRKSYNEQF
15,TRBV7-9,TRBJ2-5,ASSRTRPQRQQETQY
14,TRBV27,TRBJ1-2,ASSALLQGEEYGYT
14,TRBV30,TRBJ2-1,AWSVRASSSNNEQF
13,TRBV7-2,TRBJ2-7,ASSFLDERGYEQY
17,TRBV7-2,TRBJ2-1,ASSSPHLGLAGVYNEQF
14,TRBV9,TRBJ1-2,ASSPHRTGGVYGYT
15,TRBV25-1,TRBJ2-3,ASQPGLAGVSTDTQY
12,TRBV27,TRBJ2-3,ASSPRTRTDTQY
12,TRBV28,TRBJ1-5,ASSTTSINQPQH
14,TRBV27,TRBJ2-3,ASSRRLAASTDTQY
11,TRBV6-5,TRBJ2-5,ASSLDSKETQY
15,TRBV28,TRBJ2-7,ASSYIMMNHGAYEQY
13,TRBV7-9,TRBJ2-1,ASSLMVGSQNEQF
14,TRBV27,TRBJ1-4,ASSHHRGRGREKLF
15,TRBV2,TRBJ2-2,ASSEAEDRGRDGELF
12,TRBV19,TRBJ1-1,ASSIRGQDTEAF
12,TRBV27,TRBJ1-1,ASSLWAGGTEAF
11,TRBV7-8,TRBJ1-2,ASSLGPNYGYT
15,TRBV7-8,TRBJ1-2,ASSYRVRDRGLGGYT
11,TRBV19,TRBJ2-1,ASSIRGMGEQF